This passage covers 30 T cell receptor beta chains from one sample sequenced in a study of vaccination and CD4 T cells after COVID-19. The sample's time point: late sampling 161 to 241 days after vaccination in three convalescent patients. Treatment defined: approximately 10-day PBMC culture with coronavirus spike peptide pools or control peptides (ViraFEST assay). The antigens these receptors bind are not known. Oncomine TCR Beta short-read sequencing was applied to DNA from cultured CD4+ T cells. TCRdb itself ran the PCR reads through MiXCR, one entry per CDR3 protein. The table shows around 18,000 distinct CDR3 sequences, with approximately 44% occurring only once. Specimen: CD4+ T cells from blood, cultured in vitro, collected about 7 months after SARS-CoV-2 vaccination. The receptor set was obtained from a human donor who had recovered from COVID-19.

This clonotype was seen more than once but under ten times. Sequence at one end of the junction differs from germline and may be a read error. The genes are TRBV6-2 or TRBV6-3 and TRBJ2-7; D may be TRBD1 (5 bases). The CDR3 has 13 residues. In germline, CDR1 is MNHEY, CDR2 SVGEGT. The CDR3 sequence is CASRFPGSYVQYF. CDR3 DNA sequence: TGTGCCAGCAGATTCCCAGGGTCCTACGTGCAGTACTTC.

The rearrangement joins TRBV2 to TRBJ1-5; 8 nucleotides align to TRBD1. CDR1 and CDR2 from the germline V gene are SNHLY and FYNNEI. V lost 3 bases to trimming and J lost 5 bases; unmatched junction nucleotides: 3. The CDR3 extends over 14 amino acids. The CDR3 sequence is CASSDVQGDQPQHF. The CDR3 nucleotides read TGTGCCAGCAGTGATGTACAGGGGGATCAGCCCCAGCATTTT.

A few counts support this clonotype. The V and J genes are TRBV6-2 or TRBV6-3 and TRBJ2-5, with unresolved D. The CDR3 has 12 residues. Germline values: CDR1 MNHEY, CDR2 SVGEGT. The V gene lost 5 bases and the J gene lost 5 bases, with 9 bases spanning the gap. The CDR3, as DNA: TGTGCCAGCAGTCACGTGATGGAGACCCAGTACTTC. Protein product: CASSHVMETQYF.

The genes are TRBV4-2 and TRBJ2-7; 10 bases fit TRBD2. V was pared by 4 bases and J by 4 bases, with 10 bases of the junction left unmatched. The CDR3 contains 16 residues. Germline CDR1 LGHNA, CDR2 YNFKEQ. The CDR3 is CASSPRWGTSVYEQYF. CDR3 in DNA: TGTGCCAGCAGCCCTCGATGGGGGACTAGCGTTTACGAGCAGTACTTC.

The rearrangement joins TRBV2 to TRBJ2-3; 7 positions agree with TRBD2. This CDR3 region has 14 residues. From germline, CDR1 is SNHLY and CDR2 FYNNEI. J gave up 5 bases and V 8 bases, and 10 bases lay outside the gene matches. CDR3 amino acids: CASRRLASGDTQYF. CDR3 in DNA: TGTGCCAGCCGCAGACTAGCTAGCGGAGATACGCAGTATTTT.

This clonotype qualifies as large (0.1 to 1%). This sequence joins TRBV10-3 and TRBJ2-6, with D possibly being TRBD1 (6 bases). Germline assignment: CDR1 ENHRY and CDR2 SYGVKD. There are 15 residues in the CDR3. V was pared by 4 bases and J by 0 bases, with 7 bases between. This CDR3 reads CAISGTVSGANVLTF. CDR3 nucleotides: TGTGCCATCAGTGGGACAGTCTCTGGGGCCAACGTCCTGACTTTC.

The rearrangement links TRBV7-8 to TRBJ2-2, with 9 positions matching TRBD2. The CDR3 is made up of 17 amino acids. V shed 5 bases and J 3 bases; nucleotides not matched to a gene: 10. The germline CDR1 and CDR2 sequences are SGHVS and FQNEAQ. The CDR3 sequence: CASSPLGGGADTGELFF. In DNA form, the CDR3 reads TGTGCCAGCAGCCCGCTGGGCGGGGGGGCCGACACCGGGGAGCTGTTTTTT.

This chain links TRBV11-2 with TRBJ2-3; perhaps TRBD1 as D (5 bases). The CDR3 loop spans 14 amino acids. The V gene lost 7 bases and the J gene lost 0 bases, with 11 bases spanning the gap. Germline V CDR1 and CDR2: SGHAT, FQNNGV. CDR3 sequence: CASTRQMSTDTQYF. Written as DNA, the CDR3 is TGTGCCAGCACAAGACAGATGAGCACAGATACGCAGTATTTT.

The chain joins TRBV24-1 to TRBJ2-7; D possibly matches TRBD1 or TRBD2 (5 bases each). Deletions cut 5 bases from V and 4 bases from J, with 14 bases between. Germline CDR1 is KGHDR and CDR2 is SFDVKD. The CDR3 is made up of 14 amino acids. In nucleotides, the CDR3 is TGTGCCACCAGTGGAGGGGAGTTTCCGTACGAGCAGTACTTC. This gives the protein CATSGGEFPYEQYF.

V gene TRBV20-1 combines with J gene TRBJ2-3; D is unclear. From germline, CDR1 is DFQATT and CDR2 SNEGSKA (reference sequence). With 1 base removed from V and 10 bases from J, the gap between germline ends came to 15 bases. The CDR3 is 13 residues long. The CDR3 DNA follows: TGCAGTGCTAGAGCCAGCTCCGTGGTTGCGCAGTATTTT. This encodes CSARASSVVAQYF.

This clonotype appeared a few times. The V gene is TRBV11-3, the J gene TRBJ1-1; no definite D call. V was shortened by 0 bases and J by 7 bases, with 6 bases between the two germline ends. Per germline, CDR1 SGHNT and CDR2 YENEEA. The CDR3 runs to 12 residues. Here the CDR3 DNA reads TGTGCCAGCAGCTTAGAGGCCGATGAAGCTTTCTTT. Amino acids: CASSLEADEAFF.

The genes are TRBV2 and TRBJ1-1, with a tentative D call TRBD1 (6 bases). The ends were cut back, 8 bases at V and 0 bases at J, with 10 bases in the middle. This CDR3 is built from 13 residues. Per germline, CDR1 SNHLY and CDR2 FYNNEI. Written as DNA, the CDR3 is TGTGCCAGCCGCGGACAGTTGAACACTGAAGCTTTCTTT. Amino acids: CASRGQLNTEAFF.

The chain uses TRBV24-1 and TRBJ1-5; possible D gene TRBD1, 5 bases. Germline V gives CDR1 KGHDR, CDR2 SFDVKD. Trimming removed 9 bases from V and 0 bases from J, with 23 bases in between. The CDR3 length is 18 residues. The CDR3 loop reads CATAPGLKFGGSNQPQHF. The DNA of the CDR3 is TGTGCCACCGCGCCGGGACTCAAATTCGGTGGTAGCAATCAGCCCCAGCATTTT.

The rearrangement joins TRBV11-2 to TRBJ2-1, with TRBD1 as a possible D gene (6 bases). The germline CDR1 and CDR2 sequences are SGHAT and FQNNGV. Trimming cost V 5 bases and J 6 bases, with 11 bases left between them. The CDR3 contains 13 residues. CDR3 residues: CASSRDRSNEQFF. The CDR3 DNA follows: TGTGCCAGCAGCCGAGACAGGTCCAATGAGCAGTTCTTC.

The chain is built from TRBV7-9 and TRBJ1-4; 7 bases are a match to TRBD1. The J segment lost 7 bases and the V segment lost 5 bases, leaving 13 bases of the junction unmatched. The CDR3 spans 16 residues. Germline CDR1 SEHNR, CDR2 FQNEAQ (reference sequence). This CDR3 is CASSLLKGARGEKLFF. The CDR3 DNA reads as TGTGCCAGCAGCCTATTAAAGGGGGCGCGGGGTGAAAAACTGTTTTTT.

V and J are TRBV24-1 and TRBJ2-1, with 8 positions matching TRBD2. The V gene end was trimmed by 4 bases and the J gene end by 8 bases; junction bases not matched to a gene: 9. The CDR3 extends over 15 amino acids. CDR1 is KGHDR, CDR2 SFDVKD, per germline. The CDR3 reads CATSEGSGIRDEQFF. The CDR3, as DNA: TGTGCCACCAGTGAAGGTAGCGGGATTAGGGATGAGCAGTTCTTC.

This clonotype turned up a few times. The V and J genes are TRBV6-1 and TRBJ2-5; weak D call: TRBD2 (6 bases). CDR3 length equals 17 residues. The germline CDR1 and CDR2 sequences are MNHNS and SASEGT. The V gene lost 7 bases and the J gene lost 5 bases, with 26 bases spanning the gap. The CDR3 loop is CASNVVLGREVGETQYF. The CDR3 nucleotides read TGTGCCAGCAACGTCGTTTTGGGGCGGGAAGTAGGGGAGACCCAGTACTTC.

This clonotype was observed a handful of times. This chain connects TRBV2 to TRBJ1-5; D is perhaps TRBD1 (5 bases). The CDR3 is 13 amino acids. The germline V and J ends were trimmed by 5 bases and 5 bases, with 10 bases remaining between them. The germline V gene has CDR1 SNHLY and CDR2 FYNNEI. CDR3: CASSKGTDQPQHF. The CDR3 nucleotides read TGTGCCAGCAGTAAAGGGACGGATCAGCCCCAGCATTTT.

This clonotype was picked up a small number of times. V usage is TRBV7-9 and J usage is TRBJ1-1; D ambiguous. With 1 base removed from V and 4 bases from J, the gap between germline ends came to 13 bases. This CDR3 is built from 15 residues. Germline V gene data show CDR1 as SEHNR and CDR2 as FQNEAQ (reference sequence). CDR3 coding DNA: TGTGCCAGCAGCTTAGGTGGGTCTTTTGGCACTGAAGCTTTCTTT. It translates to CASSLGGSFGTEAFF.

The V call is TRBV11-1, the J call TRBJ1-1; D is possibly TRBD1 (5 bases). There are 15 residues in the CDR3. Germline CDR1 and CDR2: SGHAT and FQDESV (reference sequence). The ends were cut back, 5 bases at V and 3 bases at J, with 16 bases in the middle. This CDR3 reads CASSPWGGRDTEAFF. Here the CDR3 DNA reads TGTGCCAGCAGCCCATGGGGGGGAAGAGACACTGAAGCTTTCTTT.

This chain uses TRBV10-3 with TRBJ2-7, with TRBD2 matching 7 bases. The CDR3 extends over 15 amino acids. The germline V gene encodes CDR1 ENHRY and CDR2 SYGVKD. V shed 4 bases and J 1 base; nucleotides not matched to a gene: 7. CDR3 in DNA: TGTGCCATCAGTGGATCCCGGGAGGTATCCTACGAGCAGTACTTC. Protein sequence: CAISGSREVSYEQYF.

This clonotype was observed a few times. The rearrangement links TRBV24-1 to TRBJ2-3, with unresolved D. Between the trimmed V and J ends, which lost 0 bases and 8 bases, there was a span of 17 bases. The CDR3 sequence is 16 residues long. Per the germline V gene, CDR1 is KGHDR and CDR2 is SFDVKD. CDR3 coding DNA: TGTGCCACCAGTGATTTGCGTAATGGTGGGGTGGTTACGCAGTATTTT. Amino acids: CATSDLRNGGVVTQYF.

This clonotype was counted a single time. CDR3 loop: CASSQGLAGGWETQYF. CDR3 nucleotide sequence: TGTGCCAGCAGCCAGGGACTAGCGGGAGGGTGGGAGACCCAGTACTTC. This chain uses TRBV7-2 with TRBJ2-5, with 16 bases fitting TRBD2. The CDR3 has 16 residues. The trim removed 5 bases at V and 5 bases at J, leaving 5 bases unmatched. The germline CDR1 and CDR2 sequences are SGHTA and FQGNSA.

The chain links TRBV6-2 or TRBV6-3 to TRBJ2-5; tentatively, D is TRBD1 (7 bases). The germline V and J ends were trimmed by 11 bases and 0 bases, with 16 bases remaining between them. The CDR3 loop spans 14 amino acids. Germline CDR1 and CDR2: MNHEY and SVGEGT. The CDR3 here is CAARPRGDQETQYF. The DNA of the CDR3 is TGTGCCGCGAGGCCCAGGGGGGACCAAGAGACCCAGTACTTC.

The chain carries TRBV24-1 and TRBJ2-5, with 7 bases lining up with TRBD2. The CDR3 has 13 residues. V lost 6 bases and J lost 5; bases outside the gene matches: 5. Germline V gene data show CDR1 as KGHDR and CDR2 as SFDVKD. The CDR3 here is CATSQGRGETQYF. The CDR3 bases are TGTGCCACCAGTCAAGGGCGGGGGGAGACCCAGTACTTC.

This clonotype was detected a few times. CDR3 nucleotide sequence: TGTGCCAGCAGGGTCGACAGGGGGTGGGATGGCTACACCTTC. Its translation: CASRVDRGWDGYTF. This sequence joins TRBV2 and TRBJ1-2, with TRBD1 identical over 9 bases. This CDR3 has 14 amino acids. The germline V gene encodes CDR1 SNHLY and CDR2 FYNNEI. The ends lost 6 bases at V and 6 bases at J; junction bases unmatched: 8.

The J gene is TRBJ2-5, the V gene TRBV6-2 or TRBV6-3; a possible D gene is TRBD2 (5 bases). This CDR3 comprises 16 residues. Germline V gene lookup returns CDR1 MNHEY and CDR2 SVGEGT. The germline V and J ends were trimmed by 7 bases and 4 bases, with 22 bases remaining between them. The CDR3 sequence is CASTYRPGSASETQYF. CDR3 bases: TGTGCCAGCACCTACCGCCCGGGGTCGGCATCAGAGACCCAGTACTTC.

J is TRBJ1-3 and V is TRBV24-1; weak D call: TRBD1 (6 bases). Germline values: CDR1 KGHDR, CDR2 SFDVKD. This CDR3 spans 13 amino acids. CDR3: CAAGASGGNTIYF. The CDR3 DNA follows: TGTGCGGCGGGGGCGTCGGGAGGAAACACCATATATTTT.

The chain uses TRBV7-2 and TRBJ2-5; 16 positions agree with TRBD2. This CDR3 has 18 amino acids. V shed 3 bases, J shed 5 bases, and the junction held 9 bases outside the gene matches. CDR1 is SGHTA and CDR2 is FQGNSA in the germline V gene. This CDR3 reads CASSLAGTSGGAGETQYF. The CDR3 DNA reads TGTGCCAGCAGCTTGGCCGGGACTAGCGGGGGGGCCGGGGAGACCCAGTACTTC.

V and J are TRBV5-1 and TRBJ2-5; D may be TRBD1 (5 bases). The V end was cut by 1 base, the J end by 3 bases, with 10 bases between. The CDR3 extends over 14 amino acids. CDR1 is SGHRS and CDR2 is YFSETQ in the germline V gene. This CDR3 reads CASSLSRVEETQYF. In DNA form, the CDR3 reads TGCGCCAGCAGCTTGAGCAGGGTAGAAGAGACCCAGTACTTC. The whole variable domain, filled in from reference TRBV5-1 and TRBJ2-5, reads KAGVTQTPRYLIKTRGQQVTLSCSPISGHRSVSWYQQTPGQGLQFLFEYFSETQRNKGNFPGRFSGRQFSNSRSEMNVSTLELGDSALYLCASSLSRVEETQYFGPGTRLLVL.